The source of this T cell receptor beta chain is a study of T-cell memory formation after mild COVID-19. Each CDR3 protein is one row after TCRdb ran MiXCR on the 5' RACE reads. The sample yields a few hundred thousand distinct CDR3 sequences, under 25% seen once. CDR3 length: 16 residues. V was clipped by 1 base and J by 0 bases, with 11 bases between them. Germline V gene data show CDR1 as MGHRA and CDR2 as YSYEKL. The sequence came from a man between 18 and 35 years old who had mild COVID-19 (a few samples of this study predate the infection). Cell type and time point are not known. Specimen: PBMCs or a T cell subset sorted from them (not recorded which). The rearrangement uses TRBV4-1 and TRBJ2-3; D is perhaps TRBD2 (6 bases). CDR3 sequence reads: CASSQGVGTSTDTQYF. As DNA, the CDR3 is TGCGCCAGCAGCCAAGGAGTGGGGACTAGCACAGATACGCAGTATTTT.